What follows are 23 T cell receptor beta chains derived from one specimen sequenced in a study of T-cell memory formation after mild COVID-19. TCRdb recomputed calls from the 5' RACE reads with MiXCR, one row per CDR3 protein. The table records 450,000 to 650,000 distinct CDR3 sequences, about 20% of them present only once. Sequences were obtained from PBMCs or a T cell subset sorted from them (not recorded which). These receptor sequences come from an adult woman who had mild COVID-19 (a few samples of this study predate the infection). Cell type and time point are not known.

The rearrangement links TRBV7-3 to TRBJ1-2; possible D gene TRBD1, 6 bases. The germline V gene has CDR1 SGHTA and CDR2 FQGTGA. This CDR3 contains 16 residues. V dropped 1 base and J dropped 0 bases, with 12 bases sitting between them. The CDR3, as DNA: TGTGCCAGCAGCTTAAAAATGACAGGTTCTAACTATGGCTACACCTTC. Translating gives CASSLKMTGSNYGYTF.

Note on this clonotype: A read error is possible here, since a much larger clone lies one base away. This CDR3 fails to terminate in the conserved phenylalanine or tryptophan, so it likely reflects a read error. V and J are TRBV3-1 and TRBJ2-7; D uncertain. CDR3 length: 13 residues. The germline CDR1 and CDR2 sequences are LGHDT and YNNKEL (reference sequence). V was pared by 1 base and J by 6 bases, with 10 bases between. The CDR3 nucleotides are TGTGCCAGCAGCCAAGGTCGGCAATCCGAGCAGTACCTC. Translated: CASSQGRQSEQYL.

Notes on this clonotype: This may be a read error: a much more frequent sequence differs by one nucleotide. The V gene is TRBV9, the J gene TRBJ2-3; 13 positions agree with TRBD2. The ends lost 2 bases at V and 2 bases at J; junction bases unmatched: 2. Germline V gives CDR1 SGDLS, CDR2 YYNGEE. The CDR3 covers 16 residues. In DNA form, the CDR3 reads TGTGCCAGCAGCGTGACTAGCGGGGGGACCACAGATACGCAGTATTTT. This codes for CASSVTSGGTTDTQYF.

In this sample, this clonotype turned up a few times. The chain has TRBV6-1 and TRBJ1-5, with D unclear. The length of the CDR3 is 13 residues. The V and J ends lost 7 bases and 7 bases respectively, with 14 bases between them. Germline lookup yields CDR1 MNHNS and CDR2 SASEGT. CDR3 sequence reads: CASNRAAGQPQHF. The CDR3 DNA follows: TGTGCCAGCAACCGAGCTGCGGGGCAGCCCCAGCATTTT.

In this sample, this clonotype turned up a few times. Here the CDR3 DNA reads TGTGCCACCAGGGGAGAAGCCGGTAGCGGGACAGTGGGAAATGAGCAGTTCTTC. Its translation is CATRGEAGSGTVGNEQFF. The rearrangement uses TRBV24-1 and TRBJ2-1, with TRBD2 as a possible D gene (8 bases). The germline V and J ends were trimmed by 7 bases and 7 bases, with 28 bases remaining between them. Germline CDR1 KGHDR, CDR2 SFDVKD. The CDR3 loop spans 18 amino acids.

This clonotype was seen more than once but under ten times. This chain uses TRBV19 with TRBJ2-2; 8 positions match TRBD1. Germline CDR1 is LNHDA and CDR2 is SQIVND (reference sequence). The CDR3 extends over 15 amino acids. V lost 6 bases and J lost 7; bases outside the gene matches: 10. Written as DNA, the CDR3 is TGTGCCAGTAGCCCGGCCCAGGGGGCTGGCGGGGAGCTGTTTTTT. Its protein is CASSPAQGAGGELFF.

This chain links TRBV20-1 with TRBJ2-1; 10 bases fit TRBD2. Germline loops: CDR1 DFQATT, CDR2 SNEGSKA (reference sequence). Trimming removed 1 base from V and 2 bases from J; junction bases left unmatched: 5. This CDR3 contains 16 residues. The CDR3 loop is CSARALGLAAYNEQFF. Here the CDR3 DNA reads TGCAGTGCTAGAGCCTTAGGACTAGCGGCCTACAATGAGCAGTTCTTC.

This clonotype was observed a handful of times. The rearrangement joins TRBV5-1 to TRBJ1-1; no firm D call. Germline CDR1 reads SGHRS; CDR2 reads YFSETQ. V dropped 5 bases and J dropped 0 bases, with 5 bases sitting between them. This CDR3 contains 12 residues. CDR3 loop: CASRTMNTEAFF. As DNA, the CDR3 is TGCGCCAGCAGGACTATGAACACTGAAGCTTTCTTT.

The rearrangement links TRBV5-1 to TRBJ1-2; D possibly corresponds to TRBD1 (6 bases). CDR1 is SGHRS and CDR2 is YFSETQ in the germline V gene. V lost 4 bases and J lost 3, with 10 bases in between. The CDR3 is made up of 13 amino acids. Here the CDR3 reads CASSPRQDYGYTF. In nucleotides, the CDR3 is TGCGCCAGCAGCCCTAGACAGGACTATGGCTACACCTTC.

The chain combines TRBV20-1 with TRBJ1-1; D uncertain. Germline V gene sequence: CDR1 DFQATT, CDR2 SNEGSKA (reference sequence). The CDR3 loop spans 12 amino acids. Trimming cost V 5 bases and J 4 bases, with 11 bases left between them. This CDR3 is CSAGADVTEAFF. In DNA form, the CDR3 reads TGCAGTGCTGGAGCGGACGTCACTGAAGCTTTCTTT.

This clonotype came up a few times. This chain links TRBV7-3 with TRBJ2-1; TRBD1 agrees at 9 bases. J was trimmed by 8 bases and V by 1 base; bases with no gene match: 6. Germline CDR1 and CDR2: SGHTA and FQGTGA. This CDR3 has 15 residues. The CDR3 DNA follows: TGTGCCAGCAGCTTAAAACAGGGGGCTTTCGATGAGCAGTTCTTC. It translates to CASSLKQGAFDEQFF.

This chain connects TRBV6-2 or TRBV6-3 to TRBJ1-1; 9 positions agree with TRBD1. The J segment lost 1 base and the V segment lost 5 bases, leaving 8 bases of the junction unmatched. CDR3 length: 16 amino acids. CDR1 is MNHEY and CDR2 is SVGEGT in the germline V gene. The CDR3 spells CASSGTMDRGNTEAFF. The CDR3 region has the DNA TGTGCCAGCAGTGGTACGATGGACAGGGGGAACACTGAAGCTTTCTTT.

This clonotype was seen a handful of times. The chain couples TRBV12-3 or TRBV12-4 to TRBJ1-4, with D perhaps TRBD1 (5 bases). The CDR3 runs to 15 residues. Trimming pared 3 bases from V and 5 bases from J, leaving 13 bases between. CDR3 sequence: CASSFGEEGNEKLFF. The CDR3 coding sequence is TGTGCCAGCAGTTTTGGTGAGGAGGGGAATGAAAAACTGTTTTTT.

V is TRBV6-5 and J is TRBJ2-1, with TRBD2 matching 8 bases. The CDR3 loop spans 16 amino acids. Germline-derived CDR1 and CDR2 are MNHEY and SVGAGI. Trimming cost V 4 bases and J 2 bases; bases outside gene matches: 7. DNA for the CDR3: TGTGCCAGCAGTTCCCTAGCGGGTCGTACCTACAATGAGCAGTTCTTC. This translates into CASSSLAGRTYNEQFF.

This clonotype was seen a few times. The chain is built from TRBV4-2 and TRBJ2-3; TRBD2 matches at 10 bases. In germline, CDR1 is LGHNA, CDR2 YNFKEQ. The V and J ends lost 5 bases and 2 bases, in that order; junction bases with no gene match: 4. The length of the CDR3 is 15 residues. The CDR3 is CASSYSGGNTDTQYF. CDR3 coding DNA: TGTGCCAGCAGCTATAGCGGGGGGAACACAGATACGCAGTATTTT.

This clonotype was detected a few times. The rearrangement joins TRBV21-1 to TRBJ1-1. TRBV21-1 is flagged as a pseudogene. The CDR3 length is 13 residues. The CDR3 loop reads CASMGWSYTEAFF. The CDR3, as DNA: TGTGCCAGCATGGGATGGAGCTACACTGAAGCTTTCTTT.

Only a few counts were recorded for this clonotype. The chain has TRBV3-1 and TRBJ1-2, with D uncertain. Germline V gene data show CDR1 as LGHDT and CDR2 as YNNKEL (reference sequence). The CDR3 loop spans 12 amino acids. Trimming shortened V by 1 base and J by 7 bases, and 7 bases separated the two germline ends. CDR3 loop: CASSQGGLGYTF. Here the CDR3 DNA reads TGTGCCAGCAGCCAAGGCGGTCTTGGCTACACCTTC.

This chain uses TRBV7-3 with TRBJ2-3; a possible D gene is TRBD2 (6 bases). Trimming took off 3 bases at V and 0 bases at J, with 10 bases between the two ends. Per the germline V gene, CDR1 is SGHTA and CDR2 is FQGTGA. The CDR3 is made up of 15 amino acids. CDR3 in DNA: TGTGCCAGCAGCTTGGGACTCTCTAGCACAGATACGCAGTATTTT. Translating it yields CASSLGLSSTDTQYF.

This clonotype was seen a few times. V is TRBV3-1 and J is TRBJ2-1; D is ambiguous. CDR3 size: 19 residues. Trimming removed 1 base from V and 3 bases from J, with 22 bases in between. The germline V gene has CDR1 LGHDT and CDR2 YNNKEL (reference sequence). This chain's CDR3 is CASSQGSFRALRYYNEQFF. The CDR3 bases are TGTGCCAGCAGCCAAGGTTCCTTCCGGGCCCTACGGTACTACAATGAGCAGTTCTTC.

The chain is built from TRBV3-1 and TRBJ2-1, with D possibly matching TRBD2 (6 bases). The germline V and J ends were trimmed by 8 bases and 6 bases, with 17 bases remaining between them. The CDR3 contains 14 residues. CDR1 is LGHDT and CDR2 is YNNKEL in the germline V gene (reference sequence). CDR3 sequence: CASQGGDFLNEQFF. In nucleotides, the CDR3 is TGTGCCAGCCAAGGAGGGGATTTTCTCAATGAGCAGTTCTTC.

This clonotype was recorded a few times. This sequence joins TRBV7-2 and TRBJ2-5; no definite D call. Germline CDR1 is SGHTA and CDR2 is FQGNSA. V lost 1 base and J 2 bases, leaving 8 bases between the germline ends. The CDR3 length is 14 residues. The CDR3 DNA reads as TGTGCCAGCAGCTTAGGCAGGCAGCAAGAGACCCAGTACTTC. Translation gives CASSLGRQQETQYF.

This clonotype was counted many times. The J gene is TRBJ2-3, the V gene TRBV3-1; 11 bases map to TRBD2. Germline V gene sequence: CDR1 LGHDT, CDR2 YNNKEL (reference sequence). The J segment lost 0 bases and the V segment lost 4 bases, leaving 3 bases of the junction unmatched. The CDR3 is made up of 16 amino acids. In DNA, the CDR3 is TGTGCCAGCAGCCCGGGACTAGCGGAGAGCACAGATACGCAGTATTTT. Protein product: CASSPGLAESTDTQYF.

The V and J genes are TRBV20-1 and TRBJ2-5; 8 nucleotides line up with TRBD1. CDR1 is DFQATT and CDR2 is SNEGSKA in the germline V gene (reference sequence). The trim removed 0 bases at V and 5 bases at J, leaving 11 bases unmatched. This CDR3 contains 16 residues. This CDR3 is CSARDEDRVVGETQYF. CDR3 DNA: TGCAGTGCTAGAGATGAGGACAGGGTGGTTGGGGAGACCCAGTACTTC.